The source of this T cell receptor beta chain is a study of blood T cell dynamics during melanoma immunotherapy. Study-level findings and limits: Whether repertoire-driving clones were melanoma-specific could not be determined. Disease-control patients' PBMC repertoires became either more clonal or more diverse at W3.

CDR3 size: 14 residues. Germline-derived CDR1 and CDR2 are SGHNT and YYREEE (reference sequence). The V and J ends lost 4 bases and 3 bases, in that order; junction bases with no gene match: 4. Time point defined: week 3, after first cycle of checkpoint inhibitor. Blood was drawn before treatment and at week 3 after checkpoint blockade. At 12 weeks after first infusion, RECIST 1.1 defined response for most patients. Profiled with immunoSEQ multiplex PCR; TCRdb holds only in-frame clones, not every one. The sample carries about 5,600 clones, roughly 84% recorded once. Turning to this clone: Its target is unknown.

This clonotype was obtained from a human donor with melanoma. Some clones in this sample may be carry-over from other donors' samples. The sequences come from blood, collected from a patient treated with checkpoint blockade. This chain joins TRBV5-4 and TRBJ2-5; 9 positions agree with TRBD2. This CDR3 is CASSHQRGEETQYF. CDR3 DNA: TGTGCCAGCAGCCACCAGCGGGGGGAAGAGACCCAGTACTTC.